This record looks at one T cell receptor (beta chain) sequence and its context. The sample is drawn from a study of CD8 T cells in ankylosing spondylitis. Trimming removed 5 bases at V and 8 bases at J, with 19 bases between. The CDR3 is made up of 15 amino acids. TCRdb reprocessed the 5' RACE reads via MiXCR and lists one record per CDR3 protein. The data show approximately 140,000 distinct CDR3 sequences, 40% to 50% seen once. The receptor comes from a male donor with ankylosing spondylitis. The J gene is TRBJ2-1, the V gene TRBV12-3 or TRBV12-4; D ambiguous. Sequenced sample: synovial fluid, either unsorted or a sorted T cell fraction (not recorded which). The CDR3 loop reads CASSPPVGKRDEQFF. CDR3 nucleotides: TGTGCCAGCAGTCCTCCCGTTGGGAAACGCGATGAGCAGTTCTTC.